This TCR beta chain was captured by sequencing in a study of T cells after yellow fever vaccination. General study results and limits: Detected again after the booster were most primary-vaccination clones, at roughly 95% CD4 and approximately 90% CD8. By day 5 rather than day 15, the secondary response had peaked, though it was weaker.

5'RACE template switching generated TCR cDNA, adding a universal primer site and UMIs. TCRdb recomputed calls from the 5' RACE reads with MiXCR, one row per CDR3 protein. This sample yields some 110,000 distinct CDR3 sequences, of which 8.4% are seen a single time; 25% belongs to the top ten. In its sample, this clonotype was seen many times. The antigen is unknown. Germline V gene data show CDR1 as DFQATT and CDR2 as SNEGSKA (reference sequence). V was trimmed by 0 bases and J by 0 bases, leaving 8 bases between them. The CDR3 loop spans 15 amino acids. The sequence was obtained from a man younger than 40 who received the YFV17D yellow fever vaccine. The rearrangement links TRBV20-1 to TRBJ2-2; D is undetermined. The sample in question was CD8+ T cells sorted from PBMCs, obtained 45 days after the yellow fever booster vaccination. The DNA of the CDR3 is TGCAGTGCTAGAGATCGTAGTCCGAACACCGGGGAGCTGTTTTTT. It translates to CSARDRSPNTGELFF.